This T cell receptor beta chain emerged from a study of cytomegalovirus exposure and HLA in healthy donors. The PCR ran on 60 Vbeta and 13 Jbeta primers. TCRdb keeps only in-frame clones here, not all; method: immunoSEQ multiplex PCR. The repertoire holds approximately 170,000 clones, roughly 80% seen once, with 1% to 1.5% in the top ten. The junction had 7 bases not matched to a gene; V was cut back by 8 bases and J by 5 bases. CDR1 and CDR2 (germline): MNHEY, SVGAGI. This CDR3 spans 14 amino acids. This sequence was found in a man aged 50-59 years in good health and CMV-seropositive. The chain combines TRBV6-5 with TRBJ2-2, with TRBD2 matching over 8 bases. The sequenced material came from PBMCs. The CDR3 is CASRSGRGTGELFF. The CDR3 DNA sequence: TGTGCCAGCCGAAGCGGGAGAGGTACCGGGGAGCTGTTTTTT.